Below, 8 T cell receptor beta chains from the same sample are listed, as sequenced in a study of T cells in Graves' hyperthyroidism and ophthalmopathy (dated by TCRdb to the late 2010s). To prepare the library, multiplex PCR was applied. Reads for this sample came from an Illumina HiSeq 2000. The TCR beta CDR3 regions were amplified from the RNA transcripts. A first-round RT-PCR of the TCR CDR3 used the HTBI primer set with the Qiagen OneStep RT-PCR kit. The public reads were run again by TCRdb, first through fastp at Q25 and then through MiXCR, and only productive beta chains were kept. Rows with one shared CDR3 protein collapse into an entry with the most common genes and DNA. The sample table lists fewer than 250,000 distinct CDR3 sequences, around 24% of them with a count of one. Roughly a third of the sample belongs to the ten largest clones. Specimen: blood. The receptors were gathered from a woman in her 40s with Graves' ophthalmopathy.

The rearrangement links TRBV6-2 or TRBV6-3 to TRBJ2-7; 9 positions match TRBD1. Per the germline V gene, CDR1 is MNHEY and CDR2 is SVGEGT. V lost 6 bases, J lost 4 bases, and 10 bases stayed unmatched. The CDR3 is 15 residues long. CDR3 loop: CASSPGTGKWYEQYF. The CDR3 DNA follows: TGTGCCAGCAGCCCTGGGACAGGGAAGTGGTACGAGCAGTACTTC.

This clonotype occurred many times. This chain connects TRBV7-8 to TRBJ2-7; D gene ambiguous. Trimming removed 3 bases at V and 4 bases at J, with 7 bases between. Germline V gives CDR1 SGHVS, CDR2 FQNEAQ. The CDR3 has 12 residues. In DNA, the CDR3 is TGTGCCAGCAGCTTTCTAGGTTACGAGCAGTACTTC. Translating it yields CASSFLGYEQYF.

In this sample, this clonotype turned up many times. Since a much larger clone is just one base distant, this may be a read error. This chain connects TRBV6-1 to TRBJ2-7; no definite D call. The CDR3 covers 11 residues. CDR1 is MNHNS and CDR2 is SASEGT in the germline V gene. The CDR3: CASRDKYEQCF. The CDR3 DNA is TGTGCCAGCAGAGACAAGTACGAGCAGTGCTTC.

This clonotype was picked up many times. J is TRBJ2-7 and V is TRBV6-5, with D perhaps matching TRBD1 or TRBD2 (5 bases each). Trimming pared 9 bases from V and 2 bases from J, leaving 20 bases between. The CDR3 runs to 15 residues. Germline V gene data show CDR1 as MNHEY and CDR2 as SVGAGI. CDR3 nucleotide sequence: TGTGCCAGTCTGAGACGGACCTGGGGGACCTACGAGCAGTACTTC. This encodes CASLRRTWGTYEQYF.

Note on this clonotype: A single base separates this from a much larger clone, so it may be a read error. The chain recombines TRBV27 with TRBJ2-7; no firm D call. There are 13 residues in the CDR3. V was cut by 3 bases and J by 6 bases, with 12 bases left in between. Germline V gene lookup returns CDR1 MNHEY and CDR2 SMNVEV (reference sequence). The CDR3 loop reads CASSFGYLAEQYF. Here the CDR3 DNA reads TGTGCCAGCAGTTTCGGATACCTCGCCGAGCAGTACTTC.

In this sample, this clonotype turned up many times. The genes are TRBV12-3 or TRBV12-4 and TRBJ1-3, with D uncertain. The CDR3 is 17 residues long. V shed 7 bases and J shed 3 bases, with 22 bases lying between them. CDR3 region: CASIGPGDWFRGNTIYF. Written as DNA, the CDR3 is TGTGCCAGCATAGGGCCGGGAGATTGGTTCCGTGGAAACACCATATATTTT.

The chain combines TRBV24-1 with TRBJ2-7; D might be TRBD1 (6 bases). The CDR3 is 12 residues long. Germline CDR1 is KGHDR and CDR2 is SFDVKD. V shed 4 bases and J shed 6 bases, with 9 bases lying between them. CDR3 nucleotide sequence: TGTGCCACCAGTGACACAGGGCTCGAGCAGTACTTC. This encodes CATSDTGLEQYF.

Here the CDR3 DNA reads TGTGCCAGCAGTTCCACTCGGACTAGCGGGAGCCGGACCCAGTACTTC. This gives the protein CASSSTRTSGSRTQYF. The chain couples TRBV28 to TRBJ2-5, with TRBD2 matching over 13 bases. The V gene's germline CDR1 is MDHEN and CDR2 SYDVKM. The CDR3 length is 16 residues. Trimming cost V 4 bases and J 7 bases; bases outside gene matches: 9.